Listed here are 30 T cell receptor beta chains from one sample, sequenced in a study of blood T cell repertoires in COVID-19. Sequencing was performed with immunoSEQ multiplex PCR; in TCRdb, only in-frame clones are kept and a portion is missing. The top ten hold around 1.2% of the sample, which has hundreds of thousands of clones, around 90% seen once. Sequenced sample: peripheral blood. These TCRs come from a man between 70 and 80 years old with acute or convalescent COVID-19.

The chain employs TRBV30 and TRBJ2-1; 7 bases match TRBD2. Losses at the gene ends were 4 bases for V and 7 bases for J; bases not matched to a gene: 7. The CDR3 runs to 13 residues. From germline, CDR1 is GTSNPN and CDR2 SVGIG (reference sequence). In DNA form, the CDR3 reads TGTGCCTGGAATGAATGGCGGGAGAATGAGCAGTTCTTC. This codes for CAWNEWRENEQFF. Combining the CDR3 with reference TRBV30 and TRBJ2-1 gives the whole variable domain SQTIHQWPATLVQPVGSPLSLECTVEGTSNPNLYWYRQAAGRGLQLLFYSVGIGQISSEVPQNLSASRPQDRQFILSSKKLLLSDSGFYLCAWNEWRENEQFFGPGTRLTVL.

The chain employs TRBV28 and TRBJ1-2; 8 bases are a match to TRBD1. CDR3 length equals 14 residues. Trimming at V came to 6 bases and at J to 1 base, leaving 4 bases not matched to a gene. Germline V gene sequence: CDR1 MDHEN, CDR2 SYDVKM. The CDR3 spells CASRQGEYNYGYTF. The CDR3 nucleotides are TGTGCCAGCAGACAGGGGGAGTATAACTATGGCTACACCTTC.

This chain uses TRBV10-3 with TRBJ1-5; 7 nucleotides match TRBD1. Germline V gene lookup returns CDR1 ENHRY and CDR2 SYGVKD. The CDR3 covers 16 residues. V was pared by 4 bases and J by 0 bases, with 6 bases of the junction left unmatched. CDR3 coding DNA: TGTGCCATCAGTGCCCGGGGGACAGATAGCAATCAGCCCCAGCATTTT. The encoded protein is CAISARGTDSNQPQHF.

V is TRBV11-3 and J is TRBJ2-1; TRBD1 agrees at 7 bases. Looked up from germline, CDR1 is SGHNT and CDR2 is YENEEA. With V trimmed by 3 bases and J by 6 bases, 11 bases remained unmatched. This CDR3 contains 16 residues. The CDR3 DNA reads as TGTGCCAGCAGCTTGGTAGGACAGGTGAATTCCAATGAGCAGTTCTTC. Its translation: CASSLVGQVNSNEQFF.

The chain uses TRBV4-3 and TRBJ2-3; possible D gene TRBD2, 6 bases. CDR1 is LGHNA, CDR2 YSLEER, per germline. Trimming stripped 1 base from V and 6 bases from J, with 8 bases between. The CDR3 is 13 amino acids. Written as DNA, the CDR3 is TGCGCCAGCAGCCAAGTCGGAGGGGATACGCAGTATTTT. Translated: CASSQVGGDTQYF.

This clone has just one count. The chain is built from TRBV5-4 and TRBJ2-1; 9 nucleotides line up with TRBD2. The CDR3 is made up of 17 amino acids. In germline, CDR1 is SGHNT, CDR2 YYREEE (reference sequence). The junction had 6 bases not matched to a gene; V was cut back by 2 bases and J by 0 bases. Written as DNA, the CDR3 is TGTGCCAGCAGCTTTAGCCGGACTAGCGCCTCCTACAATGAGCAGTTCTTC. Protein: CASSFSRTSASYNEQFF.

Only a few counts were recorded for this clone. CDR3 protein: CASSTYRGDGYTF. The CDR3 bases are TGTGCCAGCAGTACTTACAGGGGTGATGGCTACACCTTC. The chain couples TRBV2 to TRBJ1-2; TRBD1 aligns across 7 bases. Germline V lookup: CDR1 SNHLY, CDR2 FYNNEI. Trimming at V came to 5 bases and at J to 6 bases, leaving 6 bases not matched to a gene. This CDR3 comprises 13 residues.

This chain connects TRBV5-4 to TRBJ2-5; 8 bases match TRBD2. The CDR3 consists of 15 residues. Trimming at V came to 1 base and at J to 3 bases, leaving 5 bases not matched to a gene. Looked up from germline, CDR1 is SGHNT and CDR2 is YYREEE (reference sequence). The CDR3: CASSLYVSGEETQYF. The CDR3 DNA is TGTGCCAGCAGCTTGTACGTTAGCGGGGAAGAGACCCAGTACTTC.

The gene calls are TRBV30 and TRBJ2-5; D might be TRBD2 (5 bases). CDR3 length: 13 amino acids. Germline values: CDR1 GTSNPN, CDR2 SVGIG (reference sequence). V lost 1 base and J lost 1, with 7 bases in between. The CDR3, as DNA: TGTGCCTGGAGTGGCCGGGGCCAAGAGACCCAGTACTTC. As protein: CAWSGRGQETQYF.

The chain joins TRBV2 to TRBJ2-4; possibly TRBD1 for D (6 bases). V lost 7 bases, J lost 7 bases, and 14 bases lay in between. Germline CDR1 SNHLY, CDR2 FYNNEI. The CDR3 is 13 residues long. DNA of the CDR3: TGTGCCAGCATGGCAGGGGAGAGCAACATTCAGTACTTC. This gives the protein CASMAGESNIQYF. Supplemented by reference TRBV2 and TRBJ2-4, the full variable domain reads EPEVTQTPSHQVTQMGQEVILRCVPISNHLYFYWYRQILGQKVEFLVSFYNNEISEKSEIFDDQFSVERPDGSNFTLKIRSTKLEDSAMYFCASMAGESNIQYFGAGTRLSVL.

The chain joins TRBV5-1 to TRBJ1-3; no clear D gene. The CDR3 loop spans 14 amino acids. CDR1 and CDR2 (germline): SGHRS, YFSETQ. Trimming pared 2 bases from V and 3 bases from J, leaving 9 bases between. The CDR3 is CASSFAPGGNTIYF. CDR3 in DNA: TGCGCCAGCAGCTTTGCCCCGGGTGGAAACACCATATATTTT.

The genes are TRBV11-2 and TRBJ1-1, with D perhaps TRBD1 (5 bases). V gave up 7 bases and J gave up 1 base, with 13 bases separating them. The length of the CDR3 is 14 residues. The V gene's germline CDR1 is SGHAT and CDR2 FQNNGV. The CDR3 loop is CASTLGRANTEAFF. Here the CDR3 DNA reads TGTGCCAGCACTTTGGGCAGGGCGAACACTGAAGCTTTCTTT.

The chain couples TRBV30 to TRBJ1-6; D possibly corresponds to TRBD1 (5 bases). Trimming removed 0 bases from V and 11 bases from J, with 14 bases in between. CDR3 size: 14 residues. Per germline, CDR1 GTSNPN and CDR2 SVGIG (reference sequence). CDR3: CAWSVGAASPPLHF. CDR3 DNA: TGTGCCTGGAGTGTAGGGGCTGCAAGTCCACCCCTCCACTTT.

The chain couples TRBV3-1 (or the pseudogene TRBV3-2) to TRBJ2-7; a weak D match, TRBD1 (5 bases). Between the trimmed V and J ends, which lost 0 bases and 6 bases, there was a span of 15 bases. This CDR3 has 15 residues. Per germline, CDR1 LGHDT and CDR2 YNNKEL (reference sequence). CDR3 amino acids: CASSQEQFSGIEQYF. CDR3 DNA sequence: TGTGCCAGCAGCCAAGAGCAGTTCTCAGGGATCGAGCAGTACTTC.

The gene calls are TRBV5-1 and TRBJ2-2; the match to TRBD1 covers 7 bases. The V and J ends lost 0 bases and 4 bases, in that order; junction bases with no gene match: 3. CDR1 is SGHRS and CDR2 is YFSETQ in the germline V gene. This CDR3 contains 15 residues. In DNA, the CDR3 is TGCGCCAGCAGCTTGGAGGCAGGGGGCACCGGGGAGCTGTTTTTT. It yields the protein CASSLEAGGTGELFF.

The chain joins TRBV6-2 or TRBV6-3 to TRBJ2-3, with TRBD2 identical over 8 bases. The CDR3 spans 16 residues. From germline, CDR1 is MNHEY and CDR2 SVGEGT. The trim removed 0 bases at V and 3 bases at J, leaving 5 bases unmatched. CDR3 region: CASSYSEREWTDTQYF. The CDR3 DNA sequence: TGTGCCAGCAGTTACTCGGAGCGGGAGTGGACAGATACGCAGTATTTT.

The chain joins TRBV24-1 to TRBJ2-3; D unclear. Germline V gives CDR1 KGHDR, CDR2 SFDVKD. Trimming removed 1 base from V and 1 base from J, with 8 bases in between. This CDR3 has 15 amino acids. CDR3 in amino acids: CATSDFGQGTDTQYF. The DNA for the CDR3 is TGTGCCACCAGTGATTTTGGGCAGGGCACAGATACGCAGTATTTT.

The J gene is TRBJ1-3, the V gene TRBV19, with a tentative D call TRBD1 (6 bases). CDR1 is LNHDA and CDR2 is SQIVND in the germline V gene (reference sequence). This CDR3 comprises 15 residues. The ends were cut back, 3 bases at V and 0 bases at J, with 9 bases in the middle. The CDR3 DNA sequence: TGTGCCAGTAGTATTGGACAGAGCTCTGGAAACACCATATATTTT. It specifies CASSIGQSSGNTIYF.

This clone has just one count. The chain couples TRBV6-1 to TRBJ2-3; a weak D match, TRBD1 (5 bases). The CDR3 sequence is 13 residues long. Trimming shortened V by 3 bases and J by 5 bases, and 9 bases separated the two germline ends. CDR1 is MNHNS, CDR2 SASEGT, per germline. CDR3 amino acids: CASSDRVEDTQYF. In DNA form, the CDR3 reads TGTGCCAGCAGTGACAGGGTTGAAGATACGCAGTATTTT.

This chain links TRBV18 with TRBJ1-5; TRBD1 matches 8 bases. CDR3 length equals 16 residues. J lost 7 bases, V lost 4 bases, and 12 bases had no gene match. In germline, CDR1 is KGHSH, CDR2 LQKENI. The CDR3 sequence is CASSQRTGRGTQPQHF. The CDR3, as DNA: TGTGCCAGCTCACAAAGGACAGGGAGAGGGACGCAGCCCCAGCATTTT.

The chain links TRBV19 to TRBJ1-5; D gene ambiguous. This CDR3 is built from 13 residues. The ends were cut back, 5 bases at V and 0 bases at J, with 5 bases in the middle. Germline CDR1 reads LNHDA; CDR2 reads SQIVND (reference sequence). CDR3: CASSLGSNQPQHF. CDR3 nucleotides: TGTGCCAGTAGTCTCGGTAGCAATCAGCCCCAGCATTTT.

The chain is built from TRBV7-3 and TRBJ2-2; possible D gene TRBD2, 6 bases. This CDR3 contains 15 residues. CDR1 SGHTA and CDR2 FQGTGA come from the germline V gene. Trimming left V 5 bases short and J 3 bases short, with 13 bases between. The CDR3 coding sequence is TGTGCCAGCAGCCCCGGGACTGGTTACACCGGGGAGCTGTTTTTT. Its protein is CASSPGTGYTGELFF.

This clone was seen only once. This rearrangement joins TRBV5-1 to TRBJ2-2; TRBD1 matches 9 bases. The CDR3 spans 16 residues. Germline V gene data show CDR1 as SGHRS and CDR2 as YFSETQ. The junction had 7 bases not matched to a gene; V was cut back by 0 bases and J by 7 bases. CDR3 nucleotide sequence: TGCGCCAGCAGCTTGGTTGGGACAGGGTCTTTCGGGGAGCTGTTTTTT. This translates into CASSLVGTGSFGELFF.

The rearrangement joins TRBV7-6 to TRBJ1-2; TRBD1 agrees at 7 bases. From germline, CDR1 is SGHVS and CDR2 FNYEAQ. The V segment lost 0 bases and the J segment 7 bases; nucleotides outside the gene matches: 2. The CDR3 spans 13 residues. The CDR3 region is CASSLATGIGYTF. The CDR3 nucleotides are TGTGCCAGCAGCTTAGCGACAGGGATTGGCTACACCTTC.

The rearrangement uses TRBV28 and TRBJ2-1; the D gene is possibly TRBD1 (5 bases). The CDR3 spans 13 residues. V was shortened by 5 bases and J by 11 bases, with 16 bases between the two germline ends. Germline-derived CDR1 and CDR2 are MDHEN and SYDVKM. CDR3 coding DNA: TGTGCCAGCAGTGCCCTCGACAGACAGAAGCAGTTCTTC. The encoded protein is CASSALDRQKQFF.

The sample holds a few counts of this clone. V gene TRBV19 combines with J gene TRBJ2-6; the D gene is possibly TRBD1 (6 bases). The ends were cut back, 4 bases at V and 4 bases at J, with 14 bases in the middle. Germline V gene data show CDR1 as LNHDA and CDR2 as SQIVND (reference sequence). The CDR3 runs to 16 residues. CDR3 DNA sequence: TGTGCCAGTAGTAGATTACAGGGTTCCGGGGCCAACGTCCTGACTTTC. Encoded protein: CASSRLQGSGANVLTF.

The chain recombines TRBV6-6 with TRBJ2-2, with 7 bases aligning to TRBD2. This CDR3 is built from 17 residues. Germline values: CDR1 MNHNY, CDR2 SVGAGI (reference sequence). J was trimmed by 0 bases and V by 5 bases; bases with no gene match: 9. The CDR3 sequence: CASSPSSAGANTGELFF. The CDR3 bases are TGTGCCAGCAGTCCATCTTCGGCGGGGGCGAACACCGGGGAGCTGTTTTTT.

The chain recombines TRBV21-1 with TRBJ2-1; TRBD1, as called in the table, went unchecked against the DNA. TRBV21-1 is a known pseudogene. This CDR3 comprises 17 residues. In DNA, the CDR3 is TGTGCCAGCAGTTCGAGCGGGACAGGGGGCGCAAGCAATGAGCAGTTCTTC. Translation gives CASSSSGTGGASNEQFF.

This clone has a single count. The genes are TRBV21-1 and TRBJ1-5; TRBD1 was called by the table and not checked on the DNA. TRBV21-1 is reported as a pseudogene. The CDR3 loop spans 14 amino acids. As DNA, the CDR3 is TGTGCCAGCAGCGTCATGTTTAGCAATCAGCCCCAGCATTTT. Residues: CASSVMFSNQPQHF.

The chain carries TRBV6-2 or TRBV6-3 and TRBJ2-3; 9 bases agree with TRBD2. V was pared by 5 bases and J by 1 base, with 1 base of the junction left unmatched. The germline V gene encodes CDR1 MNHEY and CDR2 SVGEGT. The CDR3 is made up of 14 amino acids. CDR3 protein: CASSLAGRTDTQYF. In nucleotides, the CDR3 is TGTGCCAGCAGTCTAGCGGGACGCACAGATACGCAGTATTTT.